This T cell receptor (beta chain) comes out of a study of blood T cell repertoires in COVID-19. For the study at large: Collection of acute and convalescent COVID-19 samples took place in the United States, Italy and Spain. T cells, B-cell-depleted T cells, or PBMCs provided the cDNA or gDNA that served as material.

Generated by immunoSEQ multiplex PCR, the TCRdb table keeps only in-frame clones and is missing some. The sample includes 40,000 to 65,000 clones, approximately 84% of them seen just once. The CDR3 covers 13 residues. V lost 2 bases and J lost 0, with 6 bases in between. Per the germline V gene, CDR1 is SGHRS and CDR2 is YFSETQ. The clonotype originates from a human donor in a cohort sampled during active COVID-19. This chain uses TRBV5-1 with TRBJ2-7; D remains unclear. The sample consisted of peripheral blood. This CDR3 reads CASSFGGSYEQYF. CDR3 sequence (DNA): TGCGCCAGCAGCTTTGGCGGCTCCTACGAGCAGTACTTC.